Following are 19 T cell receptor beta chains from one sample sequenced in a study of cytomegalovirus exposure and HLA in healthy donors. Primers: 60 Vbeta forward and 13 Jbeta reverse. Using immunoSEQ multiplex PCR, the repertoire was profiled, and TCRdb retains in-frame clones only, with some absent. The sample carries about 150,000 clones, 70% to 90% recorded once. The sequencing input was PBMCs. The receptors were sampled from a woman between 18 and 29 years old in good health and CMV-seronegative.

The chain carries TRBV27 and TRBJ1-6, with 9 bases matching TRBD1. The CDR3 spans 13 residues. V lost 9 bases to trimming and J lost 7 bases; unmatched junction nucleotides: 4. Germline loops: CDR1 MNHEY, CDR2 SMNVEV (reference sequence). CDR3 in amino acids: CASKGTGNSPLHF. For the CDR3, the DNA is TGTGCCAGTAAGGGGACAGGGAATTCACCCCTCCACTTT.

This rearrangement joins TRBV5-1 to TRBJ1-1, with TRBD1 identical over 7 bases. V shed 0 bases, J shed 0 bases, and the junction held 2 bases outside the gene matches. The CDR3 is 15 residues long. CDR1 and CDR2 (germline): SGHRS, YFSETQ. As DNA, the CDR3 is TGCGCCAGCAGCTTGGAGGGGGCGGTGAACACTGAAGCTTTCTTT. Residues: CASSLEGAVNTEAFF.

The chain couples TRBV5-1 to TRBJ2-1, with TRBD2 matching 10 bases. The germline gives CDR1 SGHRS, CDR2 YFSETQ. The CDR3 loop spans 15 amino acids. The V gene end was trimmed by 1 base and the J gene end by 10 bases; junction bases not matched to a gene: 8. CDR3 sequence: CASSLRSGRDPEQFF. The CDR3 region has the DNA TGCGCCAGCAGCTTGCGAAGCGGGAGGGATCCCGAGCAGTTCTTC.

This clone was detected once. This chain joins TRBV6-5 and TRBJ2-7; the match to TRBD2 covers 11 bases. With 7 bases clipped from V and 3 bases from J, the junction kept 5 bases outside the gene matches. CDR3 length: 14 amino acids. Germline values: CDR1 MNHEY, CDR2 SVGAGI. CDR3 bases: TGTGCCAGCACCATAGCGGGGGGGGACTACGAGCAGTACTTC. As protein: CASTIAGGDYEQYF.

The chain employs TRBV2 and TRBJ2-3; a weak D match, TRBD2 (6 bases). This CDR3 has 14 residues. V was shortened by 6 bases and J by 2 bases, with 12 bases between the two germline ends. The germline CDR1 and CDR2 sequences are SNHLY and FYNNEI. CDR3 loop: CASRGRGFTDTQYF. The CDR3, as DNA: TGTGCCAGCAGGGGGCGGGGATTCACAGATACGCAGTATTTT. The whole variable domain, filled in from reference TRBV2 and TRBJ2-3, reads EPEVTQTPSHQVTQMGQEVILRCVPISNHLYFYWYRQILGQKVEFLVSFYNNEISEKSEIFDDQFSVERPDGSNFTLKIRSTKLEDSAMYFCASRGRGFTDTQYFGPGTRLTVL.

This chain links TRBV7-9 with TRBJ1-1; possible D gene TRBD1, 6 bases. V was clipped by 1 base and J by 1 base, with 16 bases between them. CDR1 and CDR2 (germline): SEHNR, FQNEAQ (reference sequence). The CDR3 sequence is 17 residues long. CDR3 sequence (DNA): TGTGCCAGCAGCTTAGGCCCCAGGGGCAGGGGGAACACTGAAGCTTTCTTT. This gives the protein CASSLGPRGRGNTEAFF.

The chain employs TRBV6-5 and TRBJ1-1; 10 positions match TRBD1. This CDR3 region has 16 residues. J lost 5 bases, V lost 0 bases, and 6 bases had no gene match. Per germline, CDR1 MNHEY and CDR2 SVGAGI. The CDR3 DNA follows: TGTGCCAGCAGTTACTCACCCGACAGGGGGCTGACTGAAGCTTTCTTT. This sequence encodes CASSYSPDRGLTEAFF.

This clone appeared once. This CDR3 reads CASSAGTSGYNEQFF. The CDR3 region has the DNA TGTGCCAGCAGCGCCGGGACTAGCGGATACAATGAGCAGTTCTTC. The J gene is TRBJ2-1, the V gene TRBV9; 11 positions match TRBD2. V shed 3 bases and J 4 bases; nucleotides not matched to a gene: 3. CDR1 is SGDLS, CDR2 YYNGEE, per germline. CDR3 length: 15 residues. The full variable domain, rest sourced from reference TRBV9 and TRBJ2-1, is DSGVTQTPKHLITATGQRVTLRCSPRSGDLSVYWYQQSLDQGLQFLIQYYNGEERAKGNILERFSAQQFPDLHSELNLSSLELGDSALYFCASSAGTSGYNEQFFGPGTRLTVL.

The rearrangement links TRBV4-1 to TRBJ1-1; a possible D gene is TRBD1 (5 bases). V was trimmed by 8 bases and J by 4 bases, leaving 17 bases between them. This CDR3 region has 14 residues. The V gene's germline CDR1 is MGHRA and CDR2 YSYEKL. CDR3 sequence reads: CASGTQGGTTEAFF. The DNA of the CDR3 is TGCGCCAGCGGGACCCAGGGAGGGACCACTGAAGCTTTCTTT.

There are a few counts of this clone. The chain joins TRBV5-4 to TRBJ1-4, with 7 bases matching TRBD1. Germline V gene lookup returns CDR1 SGHNT and CDR2 YYREEE (reference sequence). Trimming cost V 4 bases and J 3 bases; bases outside gene matches: 6. The CDR3 is 15 residues long. The CDR3 is CASSREGAPNEKLFF. The CDR3 coding sequence is TGTGCCAGCAGCCGGGAGGGGGCACCTAATGAAAAACTGTTTTTT.

This rearrangement joins TRBV28 to TRBJ1-6, with a weak D call TRBD1 (6 bases). Deletions cut 6 bases from V and 6 bases from J, with 15 bases between. The CDR3 is 15 residues long. CDR1 is MDHEN and CDR2 is SYDVKM in the germline V gene. The CDR3 coding sequence is TGTGCCAGCAGGGCGCTAGGGGGTGGTAATTCACCCCTCCACTTT. Translated, it gives CASRALGGGNSPLHF.

The gene calls are TRBV6-1 and TRBJ1-2; D is possibly TRBD1 (6 bases). This CDR3 contains 12 residues. The germline gives CDR1 MNHNS, CDR2 SASEGT. Trimming pared 6 bases from V and 4 bases from J, leaving 9 bases between. CDR3 protein: CASRDSIYGYTF. The CDR3 DNA follows: TGTGCCAGCAGGGACAGCATCTATGGCTACACCTTC.

V usage is TRBV9 and J usage is TRBJ2-1; TRBD1 aligns across 9 bases. The V and J ends lost 4 bases and 9 bases, in that order; junction bases with no gene match: 8. CDR1 is SGDLS, CDR2 YYNGEE, per germline. The CDR3 contains 14 residues. CDR3 nucleotides: TGTGCCAGCAGCCCTCGGACAGGGGAAGGTGAGCAGTTCTTC. Residues: CASSPRTGEGEQFF.

The genes are TRBV28 and TRBJ1-1; no reliable D call. Trimming took off 3 bases at V and 0 bases at J, with 11 bases between the two ends. The CDR3 runs 15 residues. Germline CDR1 MDHEN, CDR2 SYDVKM. CDR3 region: CASSLRSVVNTEAFF. CDR3 nucleotides: TGTGCCAGCAGTTTGCGCAGCGTGGTGAACACTGAAGCTTTCTTT.

The gene calls are TRBV5-4 and TRBJ1-3; the D gene is possibly TRBD1 (5 bases). The CDR3 runs to 14 residues. V was pared by 4 bases and J by 2 bases, with 10 bases between. CDR1 is SGHNT, CDR2 YYREEE, per germline (reference sequence). The CDR3 sequence is CASSPRGAGNTIYF. Here the CDR3 DNA reads TGTGCCAGCAGCCCCCGGGGGGCTGGAAACACCATATATTTT.

The chain recombines TRBV27 with TRBJ2-4; D perhaps matches TRBD1 (6 bases). The germline V gene encodes CDR1 MNHEY and CDR2 SMNVEV (reference sequence). V was cut by 5 bases and J by 8 bases, with 13 bases left in between. This CDR3 has 13 amino acids. CDR3 in DNA: TGTGCCAGCAGTAATTTAGGGGGTGACATTCAGTACTTC. This codes for CASSNLGGDIQYF.

The chain couples TRBV7-2 to TRBJ2-7; TRBD2 matches 10 bases. The CDR3 has 14 residues. CDR1 and CDR2 (germline): SGHTA, FQGNSA. V was clipped by 10 bases and J by 4 bases; unmatched bases: 10. In nucleotides, the CDR3 is TGTGCCATCGGGAAGCGGGGGGGAGGGTACGAGCAGTACTTC. This encodes CAIGKRGGGYEQYF.

This clone was counted once. This rearrangement joins TRBV11-2 to TRBJ2-2; 9 bases map to TRBD2. This CDR3 region has 15 residues. The V gene end was trimmed by 3 bases and the J gene end by 7 bases; junction bases not matched to a gene: 6. Germline V gene lookup returns CDR1 SGHAT and CDR2 FQNNGV. This chain's CDR3 is CASSFSGGLGGELFF. The CDR3 DNA reads TGTGCCAGCAGCTTCAGCGGGGGGCTAGGCGGGGAGCTGTTTTTT.

The rearrangement links TRBV5-1 to TRBJ2-3; no clear D. The V gene lost 7 bases and the J gene lost 6 bases, with 12 bases spanning the gap. The CDR3 is 12 residues long. CDR1 is SGHRS, CDR2 YFSETQ, per germline. The DNA of the CDR3 is TGCGCCAGCGGTTTATCAGGTGATACGCAGTATTTT. It encodes CASGLSGDTQYF.